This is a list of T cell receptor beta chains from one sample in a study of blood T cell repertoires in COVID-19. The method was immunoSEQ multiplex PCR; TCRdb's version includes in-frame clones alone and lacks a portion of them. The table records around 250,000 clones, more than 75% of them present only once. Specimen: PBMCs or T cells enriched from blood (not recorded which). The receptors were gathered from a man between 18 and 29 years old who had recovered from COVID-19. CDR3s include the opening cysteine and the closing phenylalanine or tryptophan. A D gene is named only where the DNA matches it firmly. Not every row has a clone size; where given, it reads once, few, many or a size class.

CDR3 protein: CASSRRLGGREYYNEQFF
CDR3 DNA: TGTGCCAGCAGTCGCCGATTGGGCGGGAGGGAATATTACAATGAGCAGTTCTTC
clone size: -
D gene: TRBD2
J gene: TRBJ2-1
V gene: TRBV3-1/TRBV3-2

CDR3 protein: CASSETGFYGYTF
CDR3 DNA: TGTGCCAGCAGTGAGACAGGGTTCTATGGCTACACCTTC
clone size: -
D gene: TRBD1
J gene: TRBJ1-2
V gene: TRBV28

CDR3 protein: CASSPSGDKQFF
CDR3 DNA: TGCGCCAGCAGTCCCTCAGGGGATAAGCAGTTCTTC
clone size: -
D gene: -
J gene: TRBJ2-1
V gene: TRBV4-1

CDR3 protein: CASSILQGTDQPQHF
CDR3 DNA: TGTGCCAGTAGTATCCTACAGGGGACGGATCAGCCCCAGCATTTT
clone size: few
D gene: TRBD1
J gene: TRBJ1-5
V gene: TRBV19

CDR3 protein: CSASSWLGGGADTQYF
CDR3 DNA: TGCAGTGCTAGTTCCTGGCTGGGCGGGGGGGCAGATACGCAGTATTTT
clone size: -
D gene: TRBD2
J gene: TRBJ2-3
V gene: TRBV20-1

CDR3 protein: CASSLWQGGQPQHF
CDR3 DNA: TGTGCCAGCAGCTTATGGCAGGGAGGTCAGCCCCAGCATTTT
clone size: -
D gene: -
J gene: TRBJ1-5
V gene: TRBV7-9

CDR3 protein: CASSLPPDRGYNSPLHF
CDR3 DNA: TGTGCCAGCAGTTTACCCCCCGACAGGGGATATAATTCACCCCTCCACTTT
clone size: -
D gene: TRBD1
J gene: TRBJ1-6
V gene: TRBV27

CDR3 protein: CASRRTSWGNEQFF
CDR3 DNA: TGTGCCAGCAGGAGGACTAGCTGGGGCAATGAGCAGTTCTTC
clone size: few
D gene: TRBD2
J gene: TRBJ2-1
V gene: TRBV2

CDR3 protein: CASRALSGGADTQYF
CDR3 DNA: TGTGCCAGCAGGGCCCTAAGCGGGGGAGCAGATACGCAGTATTTT
clone size: -
D gene: TRBD2
J gene: TRBJ2-3
V gene: TRBV2

CDR3 protein: CATSDGHGGSYEQYF
CDR3 DNA: TGTGCCACCAGTGATGGGCACGGCGGGTCCTACGAGCAGTACTTC
clone size: -
D gene: -
J gene: TRBJ2-7
V gene: TRBV24-1

CDR3 protein: CASSYSGRYTF
CDR3 DNA: TGTGCCAGCAGTTATTCGGGTCGCTACACCTTC
clone size: -
D gene: -
J gene: TRBJ1-2
V gene: TRBV6-5

CDR3 protein: CASMPGGTGKLFF
CDR3 DNA: TGTGCCAGCATGCCAGGGGGTACGGGAAAACTGTTTTTT
clone size: -
D gene: TRBD1
J gene: TRBJ1-4
V gene: TRBV28

CDR3 protein: CATGDREGGNTIYF
CDR3 DNA: TGTGCCACCGGGGACAGGGAAGGCGGAAACACCATATATTTT
clone size: -
D gene: TRBD1
J gene: TRBJ1-3
V gene: TRBV13

CDR3 protein: CASSESASGGFGFEETQYF
CDR3 DNA: TGTGCCAGCAGTGAATCGGCTAGCGGGGGGTTCGGGTTTGAGGAGACCCAGTACTTC
clone size: -
D gene: TRBD2
J gene: TRBJ2-5
V gene: TRBV2

CDR3 protein: CASSVSGLWSTDTQYF
CDR3 DNA: TGTGCCAGCAGCGTTAGCGGGTTATGGTCAACAGATACGCAGTATTTT
clone size: -
D gene: TRBD2
J gene: TRBJ2-3
V gene: TRBV9